This T cell receptor beta chain was sequenced in a study of T cell repertoires in cytomegalovirus infection. Study-wide background: Both a matching HLA type and CMV infection were indicated by public TCR beta signatures. Study-wide results and caveats: Cumulative public TCR beta family frequency identified carriers of CMV plus the relevant HLA. Dominant in the ex vivo response were TCR beta clonotypes restricted by HLA-C and specific for CMV.

In regard to this clonotype: Its antigen remains unidentified.

CDR1 is LNHDA and CDR2 is SQIVND in the germline V gene (reference sequence). The CDR3 is 15 residues long. Deletions cut 3 bases from V and 0 bases from J, with 11 bases between. TCRdb independently ran MiXCR on the reads; one entry per CDR3 protein. The table records about half a million distinct CDR3 sequences, roughly 34% of them present only once. This chain connects TRBV19 to TRBJ1-1; no clear D gene. The receptor comes from a human donor in good health (CMV status not recorded). Some clones in this sample may be carry-over from other donors' samples. Specimen: cultured PBMCs, collected from culture after CMV antigen stimulation. Here the CDR3 DNA reads TGTGCCAGTAGTATGGCAGGCAGCATGAACACTGAAGCTTTCTTT. The encoded protein is CASSMAGSMNTEAFF.